Listed below are T cell receptor beta chains from one sample, sequenced in a study of response to subunit inactivated influenza vaccine. TCRdb independently ran MiXCR on the RT-PCR reads; one entry per CDR3 protein. This table holds about 480,000 distinct CDR3 sequences, roughly 11% found once. The starting material was PBMCs from blood, obtained more than 35 days after vaccination. These receptor sequences come from a man between 45 and 60 years old who received an inactivated influenza vaccine. CDR3s include the opening cysteine and the closing phenylalanine or tryptophan. The D gene is left open where the match is weak. The size field is filled for only some rows; it gives once, few, many or a size class.

V gene,clone size,D gene,J gene,CDR3 DNA,CDR3 protein
TRBV7-2,many,TRBD1,TRBJ1-1,TGTGCCAGCAGCCTGAACAGGGGGATGGAAGCTTTCTTT,CASSLNRGMEAFF
TRBV5-1,few,TRBD2,TRBJ2-5,TGCGCCAGCAGCTTGTTTAGCGGGCCACCCCAAGAGACCCAGTACTTC,CASSLFSGPPQETQYF
TRBV29-1,many,-,TRBJ2-7,TGCAGCGTTGTTTTGACATCGGACTACGAGCAGTACTTC,CSVVLTSDYEQYF
TRBV27,many,-,TRBJ2-1,TGTGCCAGCAGCCCAGGGGTCAGCTCCTACAATGAGCAGTTCTTC,CASSPGVSSYNEQFF
TRBV11-2,-,-,TRBJ2-5,TGTGCCAGCAGCTTGGGGATCCTCCGGCAGGGTCGACAAGAGACCCAGTACTTC,CASSLGILRQGRQETQYF
TRBV20-1,many,TRBD1,TRBJ2-5,TGCAGTGCTGAGGACAGGAACCAAGAGACCCAGTACTTC,CSAEDRNQETQYF
TRBV20-1,few,-,TRBJ1-3,TGCAGTGCTAACGACAGATCTGGAAACACCATATATTTT,CSANDRSGNTIYF
TRBV5-1,few,-,TRBJ1-2,TGCGCCAGCAGCTTGGTTATTGGAGGGGATGGCTACACCTTC,CASSLVIGGDGYTF
TRBV12-3/TRBV12-4,many,-,TRBJ2-1,TGTGCCAGCAGTTTACGGCAGGGCTCCTACAATGAGCAGTTCTTC,CASSLRQGSYNEQFF
TRBV11-2,once,-,TRBJ2-1,TGTGCCAGCAGCTTCGGACAAAACTCCTACAATGAGCAGTTCTTC,CASSFGQNSYNEQFF
TRBV20-1,-,-,TRBJ1-1,TGCAGTGCCAGACAGGTACATTACACTGAAGCTTTCTTT,CSARQVHYTEAFF
TRBV7-8,many,-,TRBJ2-1,TGTGCCAGCAGCGCAGGGGGTTTAGCGGAGTTCTCCTACAATGAGCAGTTCTTC,CASSAGGLAEFSYNEQFF
TRBV24-1,few,TRBD2,TRBJ2-1,TGTGCCACCAGTGACGCTCGGACTAGCGGGAGCGTTGATGAGCAGTTCTTC,CATSDARTSGSVDEQFF
TRBV10-2,few,TRBD1,TRBJ2-1,TGCGCCAGCAAACTGACCGGGACAGGGGGTTACAATGAGCAGTTCTTC,CASKLTGTGGYNEQFF
TRBV20-1,few,-,TRBJ1-2,TGCAGTGCCAGTCAGAGTCGCCCGGGTTCGGGAGGCTACACCTTC,CSASQSRPGSGGYTF
TRBV5-5,few,TRBD2,TRBJ2-7,TGTGCCAGCAGCCGGTTCGGGGGGACTGCTGCCTACGAGCAGTACTTC,CASSRFGGTAAYEQYF
TRBV5-1,few,-,TRBJ2-1,TGCGCCAGCAGCGCTAGCCTGGGCGGCTACAATGAGCAGTTCTTC,CASSASLGGYNEQFF
TRBV5-1,many,-,TRBJ1-1,TGCGCCAGCAGCTTGGTGGGCCTGAACACTGAAGCTTTCTTT,CASSLVGLNTEAFF
TRBV3-1,few,-,TRBJ1-5,TGTGCCAGCAGCCAAGAATTTGGGCAGCCCCAGCATTTT,CASSQEFGQPQHF
TRBV6-1,many,-,TRBJ2-7,TGTGCCAGCAGCCTAGGACAGAATTCCTACGAGCAGTACTTC,CASSLGQNSYEQYF
TRBV7-3,-,TRBD2,TRBJ2-1,TGTGCCAGCAGCTCAATAGCGGGAGGCGAGGGCAATGAGCAGTTCTTC,CASSSIAGGEGNEQFF
TRBV28,few,TRBD2,TRBJ2-5,TGTGCCAGCAGTAAACTAGCGGGAGGGCGAGATGGAGAGACCCAGTACTTC,CASSKLAGGRDGETQYF
TRBV24-1,few,TRBD1,TRBJ2-2,TGTGCCACCAGTGACCGCCGGGACAGGCCCACCGGGGAGCTGTTTTTT,CATSDRRDRPTGELFF
TRBV12-3/TRBV12-4,-,-,TRBJ1-5,TGTGCCAGCAGTTTTGGTTGGGGCGGGATATGGGATCAGCCCCAGCATTTT,CASSFGWGGIWDQPQHF
TRBV29-1,few,-,TRBJ2-2,TGCAGCGTTAAAAGGACGGCGAACACCGGGGAGCTGTTTTTT,CSVKRTANTGELFF
TRBV5-1,few,TRBD1,TRBJ1-2,TGCGCCAGCAGCCGGGACAGGGGGGCGTCTGGCTACACCTTC,CASSRDRGASGYTF
TRBV7-8,-,-,TRBJ2-2,TGTGCCAGCAGATTTCAAGCGGTCTACACCGGGGAGCTGTTTTTT,CASRFQAVYTGELFF
TRBV12-3/TRBV12-4,-,-,TRBJ2-1,TGTGCCAGCAGTTTGATGCAGGGAAATGAGCAGTTCTTC,CASSLMQGNEQFF
TRBV5-8,many,-,TRBJ2-7,TGTGCCAGCAGCCAAACAACCGAGAAAATCTGGACCTACGAGCAGTACTTC,CASSQTTEKIWTYEQYF
TRBV12-3/TRBV12-4,-,TRBD2,TRBJ2-5,TGTGCCAGCAGGTTACGGGGAGGGCAAGAGACCCAGTACTTC,CASRLRGGQETQYF
TRBV14,-,TRBD2,TRBJ2-1,TGTGCCAGCAGCCAGATTCCCGGGACTAGCGGGACCCAAGGGGATGAGCAGTTCTTC,CASSQIPGTSGTQGDEQFF
TRBV7-9,-,TRBD2,TRBJ2-7,TGTGCCAGCAGCTTTAATAGCGGGAGCTACGAGCAGTACTTC,CASSFNSGSYEQYF
TRBV7-2,few,TRBD2,TRBJ2-3,TGTGCCAGCAGCTTGGTGGTAGCGGGAGGAACAGATACGCAGTATTTT,CASSLVVAGGTDTQYF
TRBV5-6,-,-,TRBJ2-5,TGTGCCAGCAGCTTCCCCGGATCTAGGGAGACCCAGTACTTC,CASSFPGSRETQYF
TRBV29-1,many,TRBD1,TRBJ2-5,TGCAGCGTTGCGGGACAGCTTCAAGAGACCCAGTACTTC,CSVAGQLQETQYF
TRBV6-1,-,TRBD2,TRBJ2-5,TGTGCCAGCAGCGCCCCGGGACTAGCGGGTGAGATGGTGAAGAAGACCCAGTACTTC,CASSAPGLAGEMVKKTQYF
TRBV4-3,few,TRBD1,TRBJ2-1,TGCGCCAGCAGCCGAGGGGACAGCTACAATGAGCAGTTCTTC,CASSRGDSYNEQFF
TRBV5-1,many,TRBD1,TRBJ2-2,TGCGCCAGCATGGACAGGGGGCCGAAAAACACCGGGGAGCTGTTTTTT,CASMDRGPKNTGELFF
TRBV2,-,-,TRBJ2-1,TGTGCCAGCAGTATGGGGACAGAGCAGTTCTTC,CASSMGTEQFF
TRBV30,many,TRBD2,TRBJ2-3,TGTGCCTGGAGTGGTCACGAGACTAGCGGGAGATACGGAGATACGCAGTATTTT,CAWSGHETSGRYGDTQYF
TRBV4-3,few,-,TRBJ2-3,TGCGCCAGCAGCCAAGATCCAACCGGGGGTACGCAGTATTTT,CASSQDPTGGTQYF
TRBV5-1,many,TRBD1,TRBJ1-2,TGCGCCAGCAGCTTGGGGGGACAGGACTATGGCTACACCTTC,CASSLGGQDYGYTF
TRBV3-1,few,TRBD1,TRBJ1-1,TGTGCCAGCAGCCAAGGAGGGGGCGGTTTCGGAGCTTTCTTT,CASSQGGGGFGAFF
TRBV7-9,many,-,TRBJ1-4,TGTGCCAGCAGCTCCAGAACTAATGAAAAACTGTTTTTT,CASSSRTNEKLFF